The 21 T cell receptor beta chains reported below all come from one sample, sequenced in a study of blood T cell repertoires in COVID-19. Some clones are missing from TCRdb's copy, which holds only in-frame ones; the method was immunoSEQ multiplex PCR. The sample holds 150,000 to 200,000 clones, more than 85% seen once. Sequenced: peripheral blood. Source of these receptors: a man aged 55 to 70 with COVID-19, enrolled during active disease.

The chain combines TRBV11-2 with TRBJ2-3, with 13 positions matching TRBD2. CDR1 is SGHAT, CDR2 FQNNGV, per germline. This CDR3 is built from 18 residues. V was pared by 5 bases and J by 2 bases, with 10 bases of the junction left unmatched. CDR3 nucleotides: TGTGCCAGCAGCCCTGCGCCGGGACTAGCGGGACACACAGATACGCAGTATTTT. Amino acid sequence: CASSPAPGLAGHTDTQYF.

The chain carries TRBV9 and TRBJ1-1, with 9 nucleotides matching TRBD1. The CDR3 has 13 amino acids. The V and J ends lost 3 bases and 5 bases, in that order; junction bases with no gene match: 2. The V gene's germline CDR1 is SGDLS and CDR2 YYNGEE. CDR3 nucleotides: TGTGCCAGCAGCGCGGACAGGGGAACTGAAGCTTTCTTT. This codes for CASSADRGTEAFF.

The chain joins TRBV18 to TRBJ1-2; the match to TRBD1 covers 7 bases. CDR1 is KGHSH, CDR2 LQKENI, per germline. This CDR3 spans 14 amino acids. V was clipped by 4 bases and J by 3 bases; unmatched bases: 5. This CDR3 is CASSHDRVDYGYTF. CDR3 in DNA: TGTGCCAGCTCACACGACAGGGTAGACTATGGCTACACCTTC.

The DNA of the CDR3 is TGTGCCAGCTCAGCAAACAGGGGAAACACTGAAGCTTTCTTT. Amino acids: CASSANRGNTEAFF. The V gene is TRBV18, the J gene TRBJ1-1, with 7 bases fitting TRBD1. The CDR3 loop spans 14 amino acids. CDR1 and CDR2 from the germline V gene are KGHSH and LQKENI. Germline trimming cut 5 bases from V and 2 bases from J; bases unmatched to any gene: 5.

The V call is TRBV18, the J call TRBJ2-2; the D is unclear. Germline CDR1 and CDR2: KGHSH and LQKENI. V lost 0 bases and J lost 5, with 10 bases in between. This CDR3 is 15 amino acids long. The DNA for the CDR3 is TGTGCCAGCTCACCACCCAACACAAGAACCGGGGAGCTGTTTTTT. It is translated as CASSPPNTRTGELFF. Using reference TRBV18 and TRBJ2-2 for the parts outside the CDR3, the full variable domain is NAGVMQNPRHLVRRRGQEARLRCSPMKGHSHVYWYRQLPEEGLKFMVYLQKENIIDESGMPKERFSAEFPKEGPSILRIQQVVRGDSAAYFCASSPPNTRTGELFFGEGSRLTVL.

This clone appeared a few times. The chain carries TRBV13 and TRBJ2-2, with D maybe TRBD2 (5 bases). Germline V gene data show CDR1 as PRHDT and CDR2 as FYEKMQ (reference sequence). Trimming pared 5 bases from V and 1 base from J, leaving 26 bases between. The CDR3 runs to 20 residues. The CDR3 loop reads CASSQRFSGYLGMNTGELFF. The CDR3 bases are TGTGCCAGCAGCCAACGGTTTTCGGGGTATCTAGGAATGAACACCGGGGAGCTGTTTTTT.

The chain links TRBV11-3 to TRBJ2-4; maybe TRBD1 (5 bases). This CDR3 spans 14 amino acids. Germline-derived CDR1 and CDR2 are SGHNT and YENEEA. Trimming pared 1 base from V and 6 bases from J, leaving 10 bases between. In nucleotides, the CDR3 is TGTGCCAGCAGCTTAGCAGGGCCCCCAAACATTCAGTACTTC. This sequence encodes CASSLAGPPNIQYF.

The chain carries TRBV6-1 and TRBJ2-3; 10 bases match TRBD2. The germline gives CDR1 MNHNS, CDR2 SASEGT. The CDR3 is 16 amino acids. J lost 5 bases, V lost 0 bases, and 5 bases had no gene match. The CDR3 DNA follows: TGTGCCAGCAGTGAAGCTGTAGCGGGGGGCAGAGATACGCAGTATTTT. Its translation: CASSEAVAGGRDTQYF.

The chain carries TRBV24-1 and TRBJ1-2; TRBD1 matches 7 bases. This CDR3 is built from 14 residues. Germline CDR1 is KGHDR and CDR2 is SFDVKD. The V segment lost 7 bases and the J segment 6 bases; nucleotides outside the gene matches: 10. The chain's CDR3 is CATSKGAGYDGYTF. The CDR3 nucleotides read TGTGCCACCAGCAAGGGGGCCGGTTACGATGGCTACACCTTC.

V gene TRBV12-3 or TRBV12-4 combines with J gene TRBJ1-5, with 8 nucleotides matching TRBD1. Trimming at V came to 4 bases and at J to 7 bases, leaving 3 bases not matched to a gene. The length of the CDR3 is 13 residues. Here the CDR3 DNA reads TGTGCCAGCAGTTCACAGGGGGGACAGCCCCAGCATTTT. It translates to CASSSQGGQPQHF.

The chain recombines TRBV20-1 with TRBJ2-3, with 12 bases that match TRBD2. The trim removed 3 bases at V and 6 bases at J, leaving 7 bases unmatched. Germline CDR1 reads DFQATT; CDR2 reads SNEGSKA (reference sequence). The CDR3 has 15 amino acids. CDR3 in DNA: TGCAGTGCTAGTCTTCTAGCGGGGGGGCCTGATACGCAGTATTTT. Its protein product is CSASLLAGGPDTQYF.

This clone was seen more than once but under ten times. V and J are TRBV2 and TRBJ2-2; 7 bases map to TRBD1. This CDR3 has 14 residues. With V trimmed by 8 bases and J by 3 bases, 6 bases remained unmatched. Germline assignment: CDR1 SNHLY and CDR2 FYNNEI. CDR3 loop: CASGRQGHTGELFF. In DNA, the CDR3 is TGTGCCAGCGGGAGACAGGGACACACCGGGGAGCTGTTTTTT. The entire variable domain, with the rest obtained from reference TRBV2 and TRBJ2-2, is as follows: EPEVTQTPSHQVTQMGQEVILRCVPISNHLYFYWYRQILGQKVEFLVSFYNNEISEKSEIFDDQFSVERPDGSNFTLKIRSTKLEDSAMYFCASGRQGHTGELFFGEGSRLTVL.

The V gene is TRBV15, the J gene TRBJ1-3; D uncertain. The CDR3 runs to 14 residues. Trimming pared 5 bases from V and 0 bases from J, leaving 8 bases between. Germline-derived CDR1 and CDR2 are LNHNV and YYDKDF (reference sequence). DNA of the CDR3: TGTGCCACCAGCCGGGAGCACTCTGGAAACACCATATATTTT. Its translation: CATSREHSGNTIYF.

The chain is built from TRBV11-2 and TRBJ2-2; D is perhaps TRBD2 (6 bases). V was cut by 3 bases and J by 4 bases, with 12 bases left in between. Per germline, CDR1 SGHAT and CDR2 FQNNGV. The CDR3 covers 15 residues. The CDR3 loop reads CASSFFLGGTGELFF. CDR3 nucleotide sequence: TGTGCCAGCAGCTTCTTTTTGGGAGGCACCGGGGAGCTGTTTTTT.

The chain is built from TRBV5-1 and TRBJ2-7; perhaps TRBD1 as D (5 bases). CDR1 is SGHRS and CDR2 is YFSETQ in the germline V gene. V dropped 5 bases and J dropped 3 bases, with 9 bases sitting between them. The CDR3 is made up of 12 amino acids. Written as DNA, the CDR3 is TGCGCCAGCAGATCAGACAGCTACGAGCAGTACTTC. Translating gives CASRSDSYEQYF.

The chain employs TRBV13 and TRBJ2-7; tentatively, D is TRBD1 (5 bases). With 5 bases removed from V and 3 bases from J, the gap between germline ends came to 14 bases. The CDR3 runs 14 residues. CDR1 is PRHDT and CDR2 is FYEKMQ in the germline V gene (reference sequence). CDR3 in DNA: TGTGCCAGCAGCGGCACGATTAGGGGCTACGAGCAGTACTTC. Translation gives CASSGTIRGYEQYF.

The chain joins TRBV6-2 or TRBV6-3 to TRBJ1-6, with TRBD1 matching over 8 bases. Unmatched junction bases numbered 5, after V lost 5 bases and J lost 8 bases. Per germline, CDR1 MNHEY and CDR2 SVGEGT. This CDR3 contains 14 residues. In DNA, the CDR3 is TGTGCCAGCAGTAGCAGGGGGCCGGATTCACCCCTCCACTTT. It specifies CASSSRGPDSPLHF.

The V call is TRBV7-6, the J call TRBJ2-7; 8 bases are shared with TRBD2. The CDR3 loop spans 18 amino acids. V dropped 0 bases and J dropped 0; count of bases not matched to a gene: 10. Germline V gives CDR1 SGHVS, CDR2 FNYEAQ. The CDR3 DNA reads TGTGCCAGCAGCTTAGCTTCGTCGGCGGGGGGAAGCTCCTACGAGCAGTACTTC. Translation gives CASSLASSAGGSSYEQYF.

The chain is built from TRBV5-1 and TRBJ2-7, with D tentatively TRBD1 (5 bases). Trimming took 0 bases from V and 2 from J, leaving 9 bases between them. The CDR3 spans 14 residues. Germline V gene sequence: CDR1 SGHRS, CDR2 YFSETQ. The CDR3 sequence: CASSLESGPYEQYF. The CDR3 nucleotides are TGCGCCAGCAGCTTGGAATCAGGGCCCTACGAGCAGTACTTC.

This clone has a single count. The rearrangement joins TRBV5-5 to TRBJ1-5; 9 bases are a match to TRBD1. In germline, CDR1 is SGHKS, CDR2 YYEKEE (reference sequence). CDR3 size: 17 residues. Germline trimming cut 3 bases from V and 3 bases from J; bases unmatched to any gene: 10. The CDR3 sequence is CASSSSPGTGNNQPQHF. CDR3 coding DNA: TGTGCCAGCAGCTCGAGTCCCGGGACAGGGAACAATCAGCCCCAGCATTTT.

This clone was detected only a few times. The chain combines TRBV7-2 with TRBJ2-3; possibly TRBD2 for D (6 bases). Germline loops: CDR1 SGHTA, CDR2 FQGNSA. The CDR3 is made up of 17 amino acids. V lost 2 bases and J lost 2, with 17 bases in between. The CDR3 sequence: CASSLTATGTVTDTQYF. The CDR3 DNA reads as TGTGCCAGCAGCTTAACCGCTACCGGGACTGTCACAGATACGCAGTATTTT.